This TCR beta chain was recorded in a study of CD8 T cells in Susac syndrome. Reverse transcription used 0.5 to 1 ug RNA and random hexamers. One entry per CDR3 protein results from TCRdb running MiXCR on the immunoSEQ multiplex PCR reads. The sample holds 45,000 to 55,000 distinct CDR3 sequences, approximately 94% seen once. Per germline, CDR1 SGHNT and CDR2 YYREEE (reference sequence). V dropped 7 bases and J dropped 5 bases, with 16 bases sitting between them. The CDR3 spans 13 residues. TCR beta sequences were obtained from blood CD8+ and CD4+ T cells. TEMRA cells were enriched by FACS, and CD4+ and CD8+ T cells were negatively isolated.

The sequence came from a human donor in good health. The V call is TRBV5-4, the J call TRBJ2-7; D ambiguous. The specimen was CD8+ T cells from PBMCs. The CDR3 spells CASGTYVAHEQYF. The CDR3 bases are TGTGCCAGCGGAACCTATGTCGCCCACGAGCAGTACTTC. The whole variable domain, remainder taken from reference TRBV5-4 and TRBJ2-7, is ETGVTQSPTHLIKTRGQQVTLRCSSQSGHNTVSWYQQALGQGPQFIFQYYREEENGRGNFPPRFSGLQFPNYSSELNVNALELDDSALYLCASGTYVAHEQYFGPGTRLTVT.